Sequencing of this T cell receptor (beta chain) was carried out in a study of CD8 T cells in ankylosing spondylitis. The TCR beta libraries were generated through quantitative 5'-RACE incorporating molecular barcodes. Each CDR3 protein is one row after TCRdb ran MiXCR on the 5' RACE reads. The table includes about 500,000 distinct CDR3 sequences, approximately 12% detected once. This CDR3 is 12 amino acids long. CDR1 is SNHLY and CDR2 is FYNNEI in the germline V gene. V was trimmed by 6 bases and J by 4 bases, leaving 8 bases between them. Study-wide results and limits: Prior literature has documented some motif variants in synovial fluid and blood from reactive arthritis. Typical of ankylosing spondylitis blood, it appeared, was a TCR beta motif of about eight highly homologous variants.

As regards this clonotype: The target antigen is unknown.

Sequencing was done on a sample of blood, either unsorted or a sorted T cell fraction (not recorded which). The sequence was collected from a male donor with ankylosing spondylitis. The chain employs TRBV2 and TRBJ2-3, with D possibly TRBD1 on 5 matching bases. CDR3 region: CASRVGPDTQYF. The CDR3 bases are TGTGCCAGCAGAGTGGGGCCAGATACGCAGTATTTT.